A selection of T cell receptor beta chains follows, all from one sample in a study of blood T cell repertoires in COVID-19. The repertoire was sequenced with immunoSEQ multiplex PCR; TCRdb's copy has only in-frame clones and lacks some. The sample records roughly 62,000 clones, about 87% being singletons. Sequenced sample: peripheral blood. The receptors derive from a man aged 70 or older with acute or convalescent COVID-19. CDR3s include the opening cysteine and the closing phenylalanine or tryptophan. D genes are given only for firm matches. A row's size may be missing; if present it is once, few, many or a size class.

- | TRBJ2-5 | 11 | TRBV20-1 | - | TGCAGTGCCCTCGTTCGGGAGACCCAGTACTTC | CSALVRETQYF
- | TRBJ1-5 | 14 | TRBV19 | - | TGTGCCAGTAGTGGTGCGGGGGGTCGTCAGCCCCAGCATTTT | CASSGAGGRQPQHF
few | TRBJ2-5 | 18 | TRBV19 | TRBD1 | TGTGCCAGTAGTGTCAGGGGGACAGGGAATGACGGGTTGGGGACCCAGTACTTC | CASSVRGTGNDGLGTQYF
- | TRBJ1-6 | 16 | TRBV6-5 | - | TGTGCCAGCAGTTACTACCAGGGGACGGCAAATTCACCCCTCCACTTT | CASSYYQGTANSPLHF
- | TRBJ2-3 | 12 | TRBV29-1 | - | TGCAGCCCTCGGACTAACTCAGATACGCAGTATTTT | CSPRTNSDTQYF
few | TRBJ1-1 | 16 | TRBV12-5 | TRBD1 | TGTGCTAGTGGTTTATGGGGCCAGGGGGGCAACACTGAAGCTTTCTTT | CASGLWGQGGNTEAFF
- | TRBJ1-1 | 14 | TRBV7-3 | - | TGTGCCAGCAGCCCCTCTCTGGGGAGGGCTGAAGCTTTCTTT | CASSPSLGRAEAFF
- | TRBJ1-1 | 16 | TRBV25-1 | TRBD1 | TGTGCCAGCAGTGCGCAGGGGGCAATTTCGAGCACTGAAGCTTTCTTT | CASSAQGAISSTEAFF
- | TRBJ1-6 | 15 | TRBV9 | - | TGTGCCAGCAGCGCCCCTCAGGGGTACAATTCACCCCTCCACTTT | CASSAPQGYNSPLHF
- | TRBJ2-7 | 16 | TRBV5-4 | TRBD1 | TGTGCCAGCAGCCGTCCGGGACAGGGGCCCTCGGGCGAGCAGTACTTC | CASSRPGQGPSGEQYF
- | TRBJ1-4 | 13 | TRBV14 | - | TGTGCCAGCAGCCTCTCTGGGAGTGGGAAACTGTTTTTT | CASSLSGSGKLFF
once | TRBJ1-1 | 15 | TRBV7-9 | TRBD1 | TGTGCCAGCAGCTTGAGACAGGGGTCTTTCACTGAAGCTTTCTTT | CASSLRQGSFTEAFF
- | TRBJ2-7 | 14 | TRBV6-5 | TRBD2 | TGTGCCAGCACCAGCGGGGGCGTCGCCTACGAGCAGTACTTC | CASTSGGVAYEQYF
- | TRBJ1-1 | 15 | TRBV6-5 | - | TGTGCCAGCAGCCCGAGGCGGGGGCAGGGCACTGAAGCTTTCTTT | CASSPRRGQGTEAFF
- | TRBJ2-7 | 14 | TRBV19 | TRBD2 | TGTGCCAGTAGCGTCTCCCCGGGAGGAACCGAGCAGTACTTC | CASSVSPGGTEQYF
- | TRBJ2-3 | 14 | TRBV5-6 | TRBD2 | TGTGCCACCCTGAGGGGCGGGGGAGCTGATACGCAGTATTTT | CATLRGGGADTQYF
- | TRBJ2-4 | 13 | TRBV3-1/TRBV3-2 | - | TGTGCCAGCAGCCAAGGCGGGGGCCAAATTCAGTACTTC | CASSQGGGQIQYF
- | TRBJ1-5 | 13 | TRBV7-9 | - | TGTGCCAGCAGCCGACAGTTCGATCAGCCCCAGCATTTT | CASSRQFDQPQHF
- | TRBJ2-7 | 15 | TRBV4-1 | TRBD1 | TGCGCCAGCAGCCAAGCCAGGGGGCCCTACTACGAGCAGTACTTC | CASSQARGPYYEQYF
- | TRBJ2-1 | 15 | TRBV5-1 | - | TGCGCCAGCAGCCTCGCGGCTGTCGCCTACAATGAGCAGTTCTTC | CASSLAAVAYNEQFF
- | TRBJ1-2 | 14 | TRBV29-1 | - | TGCAGCGTTGATGCGGGAAAGCCTAACTATGGCTACACCTTC | CSVDAGKPNYGYTF
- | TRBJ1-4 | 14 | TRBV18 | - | TGTGCCAGCTCACTTTTATCAACTAATGAAAAACTGTTTTTT | CASSLLSTNEKLFF
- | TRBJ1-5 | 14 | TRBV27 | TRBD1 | TGTGCCAGCAGTTTACAGGGGGGAGATCAGCCCCAGCATTTT | CASSLQGGDQPQHF
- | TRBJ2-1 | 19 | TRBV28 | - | TGTGCCAGCAGTTTTTTTAGTCTTCGCGGACAAAGCTCCTACAATGAGCAGTTCTTC | CASSFFSLRGQSSYNEQFF
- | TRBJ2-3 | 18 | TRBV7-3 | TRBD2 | TGTGCCAGCAGCTCCTTAAGCCGGGGACTAATGATAACAGATACGCAGTATTTT | CASSSLSRGLMITDTQYF
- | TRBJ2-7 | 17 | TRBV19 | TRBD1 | TGTGCCAGTAGTTCTCTCCCGGGACAGGGATCCTCCTACGAGCAGTACTTC | CASSSLPGQGSSYEQYF
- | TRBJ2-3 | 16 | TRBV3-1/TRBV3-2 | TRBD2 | TGTGCCAGCAGCCAAGGGTGGACTAGCGGCACAGATACGCAGTATTTT | CASSQGWTSGTDTQYF
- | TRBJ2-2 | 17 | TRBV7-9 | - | TGTGCCAGCAGCCCCCAAGTGGGGACTCTGAACACCGGGGAGCTGTTTTTT | CASSPQVGTLNTGELFF
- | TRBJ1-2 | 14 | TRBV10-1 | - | TGCGCCAGCAGCAGAGGGAAATACCAGCATGGCTACACCTTC | CASSRGKYQHGYTF
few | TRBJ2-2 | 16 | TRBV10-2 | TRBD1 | TGCGCCAGCAGCCACACAGGGGCCCCGAGAACCGGGGAGCTGTTTTTT | CASSHTGAPRTGELFF
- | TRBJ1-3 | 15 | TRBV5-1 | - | TGCGCCAGCAGCTTGGGGGCCAACGGCGGAAACACCATATATTTT | CASSLGANGGNTIYF
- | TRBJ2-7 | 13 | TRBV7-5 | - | TGTGTCAGAAGCTTAGCAGCGGGGCAATCCCCGAACTTC | CVRSLAAGQSPNF
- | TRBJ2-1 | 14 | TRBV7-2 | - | TGTGCCAGCAGCTTAACAAGCTCCTACAATGAGCAGTTCTTC | CASSLTSSYNEQFF
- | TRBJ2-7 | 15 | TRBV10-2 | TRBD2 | TGCGCCAGCAGTGAAAGGGGAAGCGGGGGGTTCGAGCAGTACTTC | CASSERGSGGFEQYF
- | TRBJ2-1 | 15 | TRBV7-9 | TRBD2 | TGTGCCAGCCACGACACGGGAGGCCCCTACAATGAGCAGTTCTTC | CASHDTGGPYNEQFF
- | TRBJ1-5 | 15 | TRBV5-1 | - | TGCGCCAGCAGCTTGTTGAGCGGACCCAATCAGCCCCAGCATTTT | CASSLLSGPNQPQHF
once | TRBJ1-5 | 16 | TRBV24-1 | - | TGTGCCACCAGTGATCCCGGGAGAGGGGGCAATCAGCCCCAGCATTTT | CATSDPGRGGNQPQHF
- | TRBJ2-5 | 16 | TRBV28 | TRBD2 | TGTGCCATCGGGTTCAAGGTCGCGGGGGGGCGAGAGACCCAGTACTTC | CAIGFKVAGGRETQYF
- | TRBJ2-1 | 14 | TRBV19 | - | TGTGCCAGTAGTATAGGGAGGTATAGGGATGAGCAGTTCTTC | CASSIGRYRDEQFF
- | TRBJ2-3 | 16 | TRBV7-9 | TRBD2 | TGTGCCAGCAGCTTTCCGACTAGCGGGGAGACAGATACGCAGTATTTT | CASSFPTSGETDTQYF
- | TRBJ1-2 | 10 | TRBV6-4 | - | TGTGCCAGCAGAGATATTAAAGAGTACTTC | CASRDIKEYF
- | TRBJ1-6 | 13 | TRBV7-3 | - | TGTGCCAGCAGCTTGCAGAATAATTCACCCCTCCACTTT | CASSLQNNSPLHF
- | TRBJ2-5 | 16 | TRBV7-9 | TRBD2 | TGTGCCAGCAGCTTAGCGGGAGGGCTCGTCAGGGAGACCCAGTACTTC | CASSLAGGLVRETQYF
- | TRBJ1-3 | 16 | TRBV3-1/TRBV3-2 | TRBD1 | TGTGCCAGCAGCAGAGGGACAGGGGGAGCTGGAAACACCATATATTTT | CASSRGTGGAGNTIYF
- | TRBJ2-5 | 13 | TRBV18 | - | TGTGCCAGCTCACCAGAGATGGAAGAGACCCAGTACTTC | CASSPEMEETQYF
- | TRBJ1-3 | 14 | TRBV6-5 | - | TGTGCCAGCAGTTACTCCCGGGCTGGAAACACCATATATTTT | CASSYSRAGNTIYF